The 21 T cell receptor beta chains below come from one sample, sequenced in a study of blood T cell repertoires in COVID-19. Measured with immunoSEQ multiplex PCR; TCRdb has only the in-frame clones, and not every one. The sample has nearly 250,000 clones, around 90% seen once. Sequencing was carried out using PBMCs or T cells enriched from blood (not recorded which). All receptors come from a man aged 50 or older who had been exposed to COVID-19.

The chain is built from TRBV28 and TRBJ1-2; perhaps TRBD1 as D (5 bases). This CDR3 comprises 14 residues. V was shortened by 2 bases and J by 6 bases, with 13 bases between the two germline ends. Germline V CDR1 and CDR2: MDHEN, SYDVKM. The CDR3 spells CASSLPGHSDGYTF. The DNA of the CDR3 is TGTGCCAGCAGTTTACCCGGACATAGTGATGGCTACACCTTC.

The V and J genes are TRBV2 and TRBJ2-7; possible D gene TRBD1, 5 bases. V was cut by 8 bases and J by 3 bases, with 11 bases left in between. Germline V lookup: CDR1 SNHLY, CDR2 FYNNEI. This CDR3 spans 12 amino acids. The CDR3 is CASQRQLYEQYV. The CDR3 DNA sequence: TGTGCCAGCCAAAGACAGCTCTACGAGCAGTACGTC.

This sequence joins TRBV29-1 and TRBJ1-1; maybe TRBD1 (6 bases). The CDR3 is made up of 13 amino acids. V gave up 4 bases and J gave up 5 bases, with 14 bases separating them. Germline CDR1 reads SQVTM; CDR2 reads ANQGSEA. CDR3 bases: TGCAGCGTTGGGAACAGGGTGGGTACTGAAGCTTTCTTT. It translates to CSVGNRVGTEAFF.

The count of this clone is one. The CDR3 DNA reads as TGTGCCAGCATCCAGGAGGCTGAAGCTTTCTTT. Protein product: CASIQEAEAFF. The rearrangement uses TRBV28 and TRBJ1-1; D is ambiguous. V dropped 7 bases and J dropped 6 bases, with 9 bases sitting between them. Germline V gene data show CDR1 as MDHEN and CDR2 as SYDVKM. The CDR3 is made up of 11 amino acids.

The CDR3 bases are TGTGCCAGCAGACCCGGGACAGGGGCCTACAATGAGCAGTTCTTC. Protein: CASRPGTGAYNEQFF. The rearrangement uses TRBV28 and TRBJ2-1, with TRBD1 matching 10 bases. The CDR3 has 15 amino acids. V dropped 6 bases and J dropped 2; count of bases not matched to a gene: 4. The V gene's germline CDR1 is MDHEN and CDR2 SYDVKM.

The rearrangement uses TRBV28 and TRBJ2-7; maybe TRBD2 (5 bases). The ends were cut back, 5 bases at V and 2 bases at J, with 13 bases in the middle. In germline, CDR1 is MDHEN, CDR2 SYDVKM. The CDR3 is 14 amino acids. CDR3 sequence: CASSAPGSTYEQYF. CDR3 DNA: TGTGCCAGCAGTGCGCCGGGAAGCACCTACGAGCAGTACTTC.

J is TRBJ1-1 and V is TRBV30; D uncertain. The CDR3 runs 13 residues. Per the germline V gene, CDR1 is GTSNPN and CDR2 is SVGIG (reference sequence). V was shortened by 0 bases and J by 3 bases, with 8 bases between the two germline ends. The CDR3 nucleotides are TGTGCCTGGAGTGTATTGAGGGACACTGAAGCTTTCTTT. Its translation: CAWSVLRDTEAFF. The full variable domain, in which reference TRBV30 and TRBJ1-1 provide the parts outside the CDR3, is SQTIHQWPATLVQPVGSPLSLECTVEGTSNPNLYWYRQAAGRGLQLLFYSVGIGQISSEVPQNLSASRPQDRQFILSSKKLLLSDSGFYLCAWSVLRDTEAFFGQGTRLTVV.

This rearrangement joins TRBV5-5 to TRBJ1-1; D might be TRBD1 (6 bases). The CDR3 has 14 residues. Trimming pared 1 base from V and 3 bases from J, leaving 10 bases between. Looked up from germline, CDR1 is SGHKS and CDR2 is YYEKEE (reference sequence). For the CDR3, the DNA is TGTGCCAGCAGCTTGTACAGGGCGGACACTGAAGCTTTCTTT. This translates into CASSLYRADTEAFF.

As DNA, the CDR3 is TGTGCCAGCAGTTACGGACAGAACGAGCAGTACTTC. Residues: CASSYGQNEQYF. The chain recombines TRBV6-6 with TRBJ2-7, with D perhaps TRBD1 (6 bases). V gave up 2 bases and J gave up 5 bases, with 7 bases separating them. The CDR3 is made up of 12 amino acids. The germline V gene encodes CDR1 MNHNY and CDR2 SVGAGI (reference sequence).

The V call is TRBV6-5, the J call TRBJ1-4; 8 bases match TRBD1. V trimming: 5 bases; J trimming: 8 bases; junction bases outside the gene matches: 4. CDR3 length equals 13 residues. Germline lookup yields CDR1 MNHEY and CDR2 SVGAGI. The CDR3 bases are TGTGCCAGCAGTCGGACAGGGCACGAAAAACTGTTTTTT. It encodes CASSRTGHEKLFF.

The rearrangement uses TRBV5-5 and TRBJ2-5; no reliable D call. Trimming stripped 0 bases from V and 1 base from J, with 10 bases between. Germline loops: CDR1 SGHKS, CDR2 YYEKEE (reference sequence). The CDR3 has 15 residues. The CDR3 spells CASSLAGYLQETQYF. The CDR3 DNA sequence: TGTGCCAGCAGCTTGGCCGGGTACCTCCAAGAGACCCAGTACTTC. Full variable domain (remainder filled in from reference TRBV5-5 and TRBJ2-5): DAGVTQSPTHLIKTRGQQVTLRCSPISGHKSVSWYQQVLGQGPQFIFQYYEKEERGRGNFPDRFSARQFPNYSSELNVNALLLGDSALYLCASSLAGYLQETQYFGPGTRLLVL.

This rearrangement joins TRBV18 to TRBJ2-7; 7 bases are shared with TRBD1. V lost 3 bases, J lost 3 bases, and 5 bases stayed unmatched. Per germline, CDR1 KGHSH and CDR2 LQKENI. The CDR3 is 14 residues long. In DNA form, the CDR3 reads TGTGCCAGCTCACCGTCGACAGGGCACTACGAGCAGTACTTC. Its translation is CASSPSTGHYEQYF.

This chain links TRBV19 with TRBJ2-7, with D tentatively TRBD2 (5 bases). V shed 0 bases and J shed 6 bases, with 15 bases lying between them. The CDR3 is 15 amino acids. Looked up from germline, CDR1 is LNHDA and CDR2 is SQIVND (reference sequence). The CDR3 DNA sequence: TGTGCCAGTAGTATAGAAGGGTCCCGCGAGGGCGAGCAGTACGTC. Amino acid sequence: CASSIEGSREGEQYV.

CDR3 protein: CASSDAGLAGVETQYF. CDR3 nucleotides: TGCGCCAGCAGCGACGCGGGACTAGCGGGAGTAGAGACCCAGTACTTC. This rearrangement joins TRBV5-1 to TRBJ2-5; 14 bases fit TRBD2. The CDR3 is made up of 16 amino acids. Unmatched junction bases numbered 6, after V lost 4 bases and J lost 4 bases. Germline lookup yields CDR1 SGHRS and CDR2 YFSETQ.

The chain employs TRBV10-2 and TRBJ1-1; D might be TRBD1 (5 bases). The CDR3 totals 12 residues. Germline V gene data show CDR1 as WSHSY and CDR2 as SAAADI. V was cut by 3 bases and J by 7 bases, with 9 bases left in between. Here the CDR3 DNA reads TGCGCCAGCAGTGACAGGGTCGATGAAGCTTTCTTT. Amino acids: CASSDRVDEAFF.

V gene TRBV5-1 combines with J gene TRBJ2-2; TRBD1 matches 7 bases. The junction had 7 bases not matched to a gene; V was cut back by 4 bases and J by 1 base. CDR1 SGHRS and CDR2 YFSETQ come from the germline V gene. The CDR3 is made up of 16 amino acids. CDR3 in DNA: TGCGCCAGCAGCCAGACTCGACAGGGGAACACCGGGGAGCTGTTTTTT. This encodes CASSQTRQGNTGELFF.

The rearrangement links TRBV28 to TRBJ2-7; 7 nucleotides match TRBD1. Per the germline V gene, CDR1 is MDHEN and CDR2 is SYDVKM. Losses at the gene ends were 4 bases for V and 5 bases for J; bases not matched to a gene: 8. The CDR3 runs 14 residues. For the CDR3, the DNA is TGTGCCAGCAGTTCCCCGGCACAGGGGAACGAGCAGTACTTC. Translated: CASSSPAQGNEQYF.

The chain joins TRBV7-6 to TRBJ1-1; D remains ambiguous. The CDR3 spans 13 residues. CDR1 and CDR2 (germline): SGHVS, FNYEAQ. Trimming shortened V by 2 bases and J by 3 bases, and 7 bases separated the two germline ends. CDR3 sequence (DNA): TGTGCCAGCAGCTTATTACGAGACACTGAAGCTTTCTTT. Translated: CASSLLRDTEAFF.

The chain is built from TRBV4-1 and TRBJ1-4, with 9 bases matching TRBD1. Germline V gene data show CDR1 as MGHRA and CDR2 as YSYEKL. The CDR3 is made up of 15 amino acids. V lost 4 bases, J lost 8 bases, and 8 bases stayed unmatched. CDR3 protein: CASSRSGTGQEKLFF. The CDR3 nucleotides are TGCGCCAGCAGCCGATCCGGGACAGGGCAAGAAAAACTGTTTTTT.

The chain employs TRBV5-1 and TRBJ2-7; 10 bases align to TRBD1. The germline CDR1 and CDR2 sequences are SGHRS and YFSETQ. The CDR3 covers 16 residues. With 0 bases clipped from V and 6 bases from J, the junction kept 9 bases outside the gene matches. The CDR3 region is CASSLGTGGDVGEQYV. The CDR3 DNA reads as TGCGCCAGCAGCTTGGGGACAGGGGGTGATGTTGGCGAGCAGTACGTC.

This chain joins TRBV5-1 and TRBJ1-2, with TRBD1 matching 8 bases. There are 15 residues in the CDR3. Per germline, CDR1 SGHRS and CDR2 YFSETQ. V trimming: 3 bases; J trimming: 2 bases; junction bases outside the gene matches: 6. The CDR3 spells CASSSGTGLNYGYTF. CDR3 sequence (DNA): TGCGCCAGCAGCTCGGGGACAGGCCTCAACTATGGCTACACCTTC.